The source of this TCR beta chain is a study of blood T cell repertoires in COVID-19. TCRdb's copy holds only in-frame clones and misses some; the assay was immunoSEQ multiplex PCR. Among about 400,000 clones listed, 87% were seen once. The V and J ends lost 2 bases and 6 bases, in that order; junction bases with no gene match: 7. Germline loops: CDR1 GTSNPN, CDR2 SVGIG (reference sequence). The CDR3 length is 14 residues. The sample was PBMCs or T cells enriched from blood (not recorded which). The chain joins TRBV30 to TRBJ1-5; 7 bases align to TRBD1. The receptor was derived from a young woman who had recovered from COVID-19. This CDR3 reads CAWSPDRIGQPQHF. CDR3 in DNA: TGTGCCTGGAGTCCGGACAGGATTGGTCAGCCCCAGCATTTT.